The 13 T cell receptor beta chains below come from one sample, sequenced in a study of T-cell reconstitution after alpha-beta-depleted transplantation in children. The library targeted TCRbeta and was prepared with unique molecular identifiers. Using its own MiXCR run on the PCR reads, TCRdb lists one record per CDR3 protein. The data contain about 980,000 distinct CDR3 sequences, 25% to 30% of them singletons. The source was PBMCs, mostly from graft donor cells, collected 360 days after TCRalphabeta/CD19-depleted stem cell transplant. These receptors were taken from a boy younger than two who had a stem cell transplant for SCID, so the T cells may come from the graft donor.

This chain links TRBV4-3 with TRBJ2-5, with 9 bases matching TRBD1. Germline V lookup: CDR1 LGHNA, CDR2 YSLEER. V shed 3 bases, J shed 4 bases, and the junction held 3 bases outside the gene matches. The CDR3 runs 14 residues. This CDR3 reads CASSQNRGPETQYF. CDR3 in DNA: TGCGCCAGCAGCCAGAACAGGGGGCCAGAGACCCAGTACTTC.

The V gene is TRBV4-1, the J gene TRBJ2-1; 10 bases align to TRBD1. J lost 7 bases, V lost 0 bases, and 3 bases had no gene match. This CDR3 has 15 residues. Per the germline V gene, CDR1 is MGHRA and CDR2 is YSYEKL. The CDR3 spells CASSQEDRGRNEQFF. The DNA of the CDR3 is TGCGCCAGCAGCCAAGAAGACAGGGGGCGAAATGAGCAGTTCTTC.

The rearrangement links TRBV5-1 to TRBJ1-2; D is possibly TRBD1 (5 bases). Germline loops: CDR1 SGHRS, CDR2 YFSETQ. V was cut by 0 bases and J by 1 base, with 13 bases left in between. The CDR3 extends over 16 amino acids. CDR3 residues: CASSLAEGALNYGYTF. CDR3 DNA sequence: TGCGCCAGCAGCTTGGCCGAAGGGGCGCTTAACTATGGCTACACCTTC. The variable domain in full, with the rest retrieved from reference TRBV5-1 and TRBJ1-2, is KAGVTQTPRYLIKTRGQQVTLSCSPISGHRSVSWYQQTPGQGLQFLFEYFSETQRNKGNFPGRFSGRQFSNSRSEMNVSTLELGDSALYLCASSLAEGALNYGYTFGSGTRLTVV.

The chain couples TRBV2 to TRBJ2-3; 9 positions match TRBD1. The CDR3 contains 14 residues. V trimming: 6 bases; J trimming: 4 bases; junction bases outside the gene matches: 5. Germline CDR1 is SNHLY and CDR2 is FYNNEI. The CDR3: CASRAGQGPDTQYF. The CDR3 nucleotides are TGTGCCAGCAGGGCGGGACAGGGTCCAGATACGCAGTATTTT. The full variable domain, in which reference TRBV2 and TRBJ2-3 provide the parts outside the CDR3, is EPEVTQTPSHQVTQMGQEVILRCVPISNHLYFYWYRQILGQKVEFLVSFYNNEISEKSEIFDDQFSVERPDGSNFTLKIRSTKLEDSAMYFCASRAGQGPDTQYFGPGTRLTVL.

This clonotype was counted only a few times. V gene TRBV29-1 combines with J gene TRBJ2-7; D is possibly TRBD1 (5 bases). Per the germline V gene, CDR1 is SQVTM and CDR2 is ANQGSEA. Trimming took 5 bases from V and 3 from J, leaving 17 bases between them. This CDR3 comprises 14 residues. The CDR3 spells CSVLAETADYEQYF. DNA of the CDR3: TGCAGCGTTCTTGCCGAGACAGCAGACTACGAGCAGTACTTC.

The chain joins TRBV9 to TRBJ1-5; a possible D gene is TRBD1 (6 bases). Germline V lookup: CDR1 SGDLS, CDR2 YYNGEE. CDR3 length: 14 residues. Trimming shortened V by 5 bases and J by 6 bases, and 15 bases separated the two germline ends. CDR3 DNA: TGTGCCAGCAGTGCCTCCCCAGGGGCTCAGCCCCAGCATTTT. Residues: CASSASPGAQPQHF.

The chain employs TRBV18 and TRBJ2-7, with D maybe TRBD1 (5 bases). Trimming took 3 bases from V and 5 from J, leaving 14 bases between them. This CDR3 is 14 amino acids long. From germline, CDR1 is KGHSH and CDR2 LQKENI. This chain's CDR3 is CASSPGQVNHEQYF. The CDR3 bases are TGTGCCAGCTCACCGGGGCAGGTGAACCACGAGCAGTACTTC.

The V call is TRBV20-1, the J call TRBJ1-4; 7 positions agree with TRBD1. V lost 4 bases to trimming and J lost 0 bases; unmatched junction nucleotides: 14. CDR1 DFQATT and CDR2 SNEGSKA come from the germline V gene (reference sequence). This CDR3 is 18 amino acids long. The CDR3 region has the DNA TGCAGTGCTAACCCCCGGGACAGTCCTATTGCAACTAATGAAAAACTGTTTTTT. It is translated as CSANPRDSPIATNEKLFF.

The rearrangement links TRBV20-1 to TRBJ2-5; weak D call: TRBD2 (5 bases). The CDR3 extends over 13 amino acids. The germline CDR1 and CDR2 sequences are DFQATT and SNEGSKA (reference sequence). V lost 6 bases to trimming and J lost 1 base, with 12 bases between them. CDR3 amino acids: CSALQRPQETQYF. The CDR3 nucleotides read TGCAGTGCACTCCAGCGGCCCCAAGAGACCCAGTACTTC.

This chain joins TRBV4-3 and TRBJ2-2; possibly TRBD1 or TRBD2 for D (5 bases each). Between the trimmed V and J ends, which lost 4 bases and 7 bases, there was a span of 13 bases. CDR3 length: 14 amino acids. The germline V gene has CDR1 LGHNA and CDR2 YSLEER. CDR3 bases: TGCGCCAGCAGCCGCGAGGGGTGGGGCGGGGAGCTGTTTTTT. Amino acid sequence: CASSREGWGGELFF.

The rearrangement uses TRBV20-1 and TRBJ1-1; no clear D gene. Trimming took 0 bases from V and 1 from J, leaving 9 bases between them. The germline V gene encodes CDR1 DFQATT and CDR2 SNEGSKA (reference sequence). The CDR3 length is 14 residues. The CDR3 reads CSARDPRGNTEAFF. Written as DNA, the CDR3 is TGCAGTGCTAGAGATCCACGGGGGAACACTGAAGCTTTCTTT.

J is TRBJ1-2 and V is TRBV12-3 or TRBV12-4; 9 positions agree with TRBD1. The CDR3 has 15 amino acids. V was pared by 2 bases and J by 6 bases, with 7 bases of the junction left unmatched. CDR3 residues: CASSLLPTGGNGYTF. The CDR3 nucleotides read TGTGCCAGCAGTTTATTGCCGACAGGGGGGAATGGCTACACCTTC.

This chain connects TRBV7-7 to TRBJ2-1, with 10 bases aligning to TRBD2. The germline V gene has CDR1 SSHAT and CDR2 FNYEAQ (reference sequence). J was trimmed by 11 bases and V by 5 bases; bases with no gene match: 9. This CDR3 spans 14 amino acids. CDR3 nucleotide sequence: TGTGCCAGCAGCCCCAGCGGGGGGGCCTTAAAGCAGTTCTTC. It specifies CASSPSGGALKQFF.